The 29 T cell receptor beta chains presented below share a single source sample, sequenced in a study of blood T cells in healthy people across ages. For the second PCR, which ran for 7 to 11 cycles, a sample-barcoded 5' primer and a J-beta primer mix were used. TCRdb passed the 5' RACE reads through MiXCR, listing each CDR3 protein once. Of some 1.5 million distinct CDR3 sequences detected, approximately 28% appear once; the ten largest clones hold 7.7%. The sample was blood. These receptors were taken from a woman aged 25 to 39 in good health.

This clonotype was counted at least ten times. The chain uses TRBV18 and TRBJ2-7; the match to TRBD1 covers 9 bases. The J segment lost 8 bases and the V segment lost 4 bases, leaving 6 bases of the junction unmatched. The CDR3 runs 13 residues. Germline V lookup: CDR1 KGHSH, CDR2 LQKENI. This CDR3 is CASSLGQGEQQYF. In DNA, the CDR3 is TGTGCCAGCTCACTGGGACAGGGCGAGCAGCAGTACTTC.

In its sample, this clonotype was seen many times. Its ends do not fully match the called genes, so a read error is possible. The chain uses TRBV5-1 and TRBJ2-6, with 7 positions matching TRBD1. The CDR3 sequence is 15 residues long. From germline, CDR1 is SGHRS and CDR2 YFSETQ. CDR3 bases: TGTGCCAGCAGCTCAGGGGGCTCTGGGGCCAACGTCCTGACTTTC. Residues: CASSSGGSGANVLTF. The complete variable domain, with remaining parts taken from reference TRBV5-1 and TRBJ2-6, reads KAGVTQTPRYLIKTRGQQVTLSCSPISGHRSVSWYQQTPGQGLQFLFEYFSETQRNKGNFPGRFSGRQFSNSRSEMNVSTLELGDSALYLCASSSGGSGANVLTFGAGSRLTVL.

V and J are TRBV25-1 and TRBJ2-2; 7 bases agree with TRBD2. Germline CDR1 and CDR2: MGHDK and SYGVNS. This CDR3 has 15 amino acids. The ends lost 5 bases at V and 4 bases at J; junction bases unmatched: 7. The CDR3 DNA follows: TGTGCCAGCAGTTGGCTAGCGGTGACCACCGGGGAGCTGTTTTTT. Encoded protein: CASSWLAVTTGELFF. Looking up the rest from reference TRBV25-1 and TRBJ2-2 gives the full variable domain: EADIYQTPRYLVIGTGKKITLECSQTMGHDKMYWYQQDPGMELHLIHYSYGVNSTEKGDLSSESTVSRIRTEHFPLTLESARPSHTSQYLCASSWLAVTTGELFFGEGSRLTVL.

The CDR3 sequence is CASRGGAKSSYEQYF. The CDR3 bases are TGCGCCAGCAGGGGAGGGGCCAAAAGCTCCTACGAGCAGTACTTC. The chain couples TRBV5-1 to TRBJ2-7, with TRBD2 matching over 7 bases. The CDR3 has 15 amino acids. V was pared by 5 bases and J by 0 bases, with 8 bases of the junction left unmatched. Germline V gene data show CDR1 as SGHRS and CDR2 as YFSETQ.

This clonotype was observed a handful of times. A junction boundary mismatches the germline segment, possibly from a read error. The chain couples TRBV10-3 to TRBJ2-7; D might be TRBD2 (5 bases). CDR1 ENHRY and CDR2 SYGVKD come from the germline V gene. This CDR3 has 15 amino acids. CDR3 loop: CAISESDWSSCEQYF. The CDR3 DNA follows: TGTGCCATCAGTGAGTCGGACTGGAGCTCCTGCGAGCAGTACTTC.

This clonotype was seen many times. The chain is built from TRBV7-2 and TRBJ2-3; 8 bases line up with TRBD1. The trim removed 4 bases at V and 3 bases at J, leaving 9 bases unmatched. The CDR3 has 16 residues. CDR1 and CDR2 (germline): SGHTA, FQGNSA. CDR3 amino acids: CASSYTTGGWTDTQYF. In DNA form, the CDR3 reads TGTGCCAGCAGCTATACCACAGGGGGATGGACAGATACGCAGTATTTT.

J is TRBJ1-6 and V is TRBV6-5; 7 nucleotides match TRBD1. This CDR3 has 15 residues. Germline values: CDR1 MNHEY, CDR2 SVGAGI. Trimming at V came to 6 bases and at J to 8 bases, leaving 10 bases not matched to a gene. CDR3 sequence reads: CASRTGHRWDSPLHF. As DNA, the CDR3 is TGTGCCAGCAGGACAGGGCATAGGTGGGATTCACCCCTCCACTTT.

This clonotype came up many times. V and J are TRBV6-6 and TRBJ2-3, with 9 bases identical to TRBD1. Germline CDR1 MNHNY, CDR2 SVGAGI (reference sequence). V lost 5 bases, J lost 2 bases, and 5 bases stayed unmatched. This CDR3 has 15 amino acids. CDR3: CASSIGQGTTDTQYF. The CDR3 nucleotides read TGTGCCAGCAGTATTGGACAGGGGACCACAGATACGCAGTATTTT.

The chain joins TRBV7-2 to TRBJ2-1; the match to TRBD2 covers 7 bases. Germline V gene sequence: CDR1 SGHTA, CDR2 FQGNSA. V dropped 4 bases and J dropped 9; count of bases not matched to a gene: 6. CDR3 size: 13 residues. The CDR3 sequence is CASSSPPSGEQFF. Here the CDR3 DNA reads TGTGCCAGCAGCTCGCCCCCTAGCGGTGAGCAGTTCTTC.

This clonotype was picked up a small number of times. The rearrangement uses TRBV20-1 and TRBJ2-7; D is possibly TRBD2 (5 bases). V was pared by 0 bases and J by 0 bases, with 15 bases between. Germline V CDR1 and CDR2: DFQATT, SNEGSKA (reference sequence). This CDR3 region has 16 residues. The CDR3, as DNA: TGCAGTGCTAGAGATTTGGGGAGCCGAACCTCCTACGAGCAGTACTTC. This encodes CSARDLGSRTSYEQYF.

This chain links TRBV12-5 with TRBJ2-3; 7 bases align to TRBD1. Germline V gene lookup returns CDR1 LGHNT and CDR2 FRNRAP. CDR3 length: 13 amino acids. Unmatched junction bases numbered 4, after V lost 8 bases and J lost 2 bases. The CDR3 DNA is TGTGCTAGTAATCAGGGGGACACAGATACGCAGTATTTT. This translates into CASNQGDTDTQYF. The complete variable domain, with remaining parts taken from reference TRBV12-5 and TRBJ2-3, reads DARVTQTPRHKVTEMGQEVTMRCQPILGHNTVFWYRQTMMQGLELLAYFRNRAPLDDSGMPKDRFSAEMPDATLATLKIQPSEPRDSAVYFCASNQGDTDTQYFGPGTRLTVL.

V gene TRBV5-1 combines with J gene TRBJ2-3; 11 positions match TRBD2. Germline V gene lookup returns CDR1 SGHRS and CDR2 YFSETQ. This CDR3 is 14 amino acids long. The ends lost 9 bases at V and 4 bases at J; junction bases unmatched: 7. CDR3 loop: CATAGTSGADTQYF. CDR3 nucleotide sequence: TGCGCCACGGCCGGGACTAGCGGTGCAGATACGCAGTATTTT.

This clonotype showed up just once. The rearrangement links TRBV9 to TRBJ1-1; D is uncertain. Per the germline V gene, CDR1 is SGDLS and CDR2 is YYNGEE. The CDR3 runs to 14 residues. V lost 3 bases and J lost 0, with 9 bases in between. The CDR3 bases are TGTGCCAGCAGCGAGCAGTCCGTGAACACTGAAGCTTTCTTT. Translated: CASSEQSVNTEAFF.

This chain links TRBV7-2 with TRBJ1-2; TRBD1 is a possible D gene (6 bases). Trimming removed 10 bases at V and 5 bases at J, with 20 bases between. Germline V CDR1 and CDR2: SGHTA, FQGNSA. The CDR3 is made up of 14 amino acids. Written as DNA, the CDR3 is TGTGCCACCTCCCCTGGGGGGCGATGGTATGGCTACACCTTC. Translating gives CATSPGGRWYGYTF.

The table lists this clonotype with a few counts. The chain has TRBV12-5 and TRBJ2-7; D may be TRBD1 (5 bases). Trimming stripped 1 base from V and 2 bases from J, with 12 bases between. The CDR3 runs 15 residues. CDR1 is LGHNT and CDR2 is FRNRAP in the germline V gene. The CDR3 DNA is TGTGCTAGTGGTTTGGGGGGCAGGTCTACCTACGAGCAGTACTTC. Residues: CASGLGGRSTYEQYF.

This sequence joins TRBV6-5 and TRBJ1-1; D unclear. The CDR3 sequence is 15 residues long. Per the germline V gene, CDR1 is MNHEY and CDR2 is SVGAGI. V dropped 1 base and J dropped 3 bases, with 12 bases sitting between them. The CDR3 protein is CASSYYAGLDTEAFF. The CDR3 nucleotides read TGTGCCAGCAGTTACTATGCCGGGCTAGACACTGAAGCTTTCTTT.

This clonotype was counted a single time. The CDR3 DNA reads as TGTGCCAGCAGTGAGATACCCAACTATGGCTACACCTTC. Its translation is CASSEIPNYGYTF. The chain carries TRBV2 and TRBJ1-2; D uncertain. The CDR3 has 13 residues. Germline assignment: CDR1 SNHLY and CDR2 FYNNEI. V lost 3 bases, J lost 2 bases, and 7 bases lay in between.

The rearrangement uses TRBV28 and TRBJ1-4; the D gene is possibly TRBD1 (5 bases). This CDR3 is built from 13 residues. Trimming removed 8 bases at V and 13 bases at J, with 20 bases between. CDR1 and CDR2 (germline): MDHEN, SYDVKM. Here the CDR3 reads CASSDGTDRVLFF. CDR3 DNA sequence: TGTGCCAGCTCGGACGGGACGGACCGGGTACTGTTTTTT.

On this clonotype: A much larger clone differs from this one at a single base, so this may be a read error. The chain is built from TRBV10-1 and TRBJ2-7; D not certain. This CDR3 is 14 amino acids long. CDR1 and CDR2 (germline): WNHNN, SYGVQD (reference sequence). CDR3 protein: CASRESGESYEQYF. The CDR3, as DNA: TGCGCCAGCAGGGAGTCCGGCGAATCCTACGAGCAGTACTTC.

This clonotype was seen at least ten times. The J gene is TRBJ2-1, the V gene TRBV10-2; D perhaps matches TRBD1 (6 bases). Germline V CDR1 and CDR2: WSHSY, SAAADI. Between the trimmed V and J ends, which lost 4 bases and 8 bases, there was a span of 12 bases. This CDR3 region has 13 residues. The CDR3 bases are TGCGCCAGCAGTGGGGGACAAGCCCATGAGCAGTTCTTC. It encodes CASSGGQAHEQFF.

This chain joins TRBV28 and TRBJ2-3; 7 bases agree with TRBD1. Germline assignment: CDR1 MDHEN and CDR2 SYDVKM. This CDR3 spans 16 amino acids. After removal of 6 bases from V and 0 bases from J, the junction contained 9 bases not matched to a gene. The CDR3 reads CASSPTPGQSTDTQYF. CDR3 DNA: TGTGCCAGCAGCCCAACTCCGGGACAGAGCACAGATACGCAGTATTTT.

This clonotype appeared a few times. The chain is built from TRBV7-9 and TRBJ2-3; TRBD1 aligns across 9 bases. The CDR3 has 18 residues. The V gene's germline CDR1 is SEHNR and CDR2 FQNEAQ (reference sequence). The V and J ends lost 6 bases and 4 bases, in that order; junction bases with no gene match: 17. In DNA form, the CDR3 reads TGTGCCAGCAGTTCTGTCCCGGGACAGGGATTGGATGCAGATACGCAGTATTTT. It specifies CASSSVPGQGLDADTQYF. The entire variable domain, with the rest obtained from reference TRBV7-9 and TRBJ2-3, is as follows: DTGVSQNPRHKITKRGQNVTFRCDPISEHNRLYWYRQTLGQGPEFLTYFQNEAQLEKSRLLSDRFSAERPKGSFSTLEIQRTEQGDSAMYLCASSSVPGQGLDADTQYFGPGTRLTVL.

The table lists this clonotype with a few counts. The chain joins TRBV12-3 or TRBV12-4 to TRBJ1-1; D remains ambiguous. This CDR3 is 15 amino acids long. Trimming pared 5 bases from V and 3 bases from J, leaving 16 bases between. The CDR3 loop is CASSDLSGFDTEAFF. The CDR3 nucleotides read TGTGCCAGCAGTGACCTCTCGGGGTTTGACACTGAAGCTTTCTTT.

The rearrangement uses TRBV5-5 and TRBJ2-1, with D perhaps matching TRBD2 (6 bases). CDR3 size: 14 residues. The germline gives CDR1 SGHKS, CDR2 YYEKEE (reference sequence). The V end lost 6 bases, the J end lost 10 bases, and 20 bases lay between the germline ends. The CDR3 bases are TGTGCCAGCATCGCCGGGACTTCAACTTACGAGCAGTTCTTC. Its translation: CASIAGTSTYEQFF.

The chain employs TRBV20-1 and TRBJ2-3, with D possibly TRBD2 on 6 matching bases. Germline-derived CDR1 and CDR2 are DFQATT and SNEGSKA (reference sequence). The CDR3 has 12 amino acids. The V end was cut by 5 bases, the J end by 6 bases, with 12 bases between. This CDR3 reads CSAGGEVDTQYF. The CDR3 DNA follows: TGCAGTGCTGGCGGGGAGGTTGATACGCAGTATTTT.

The chain employs TRBV5-1 and TRBJ1-1; no reliable D call. Trimming pared 2 bases from V and 1 base from J, leaving 9 bases between. The CDR3 spans 14 residues. The V gene's germline CDR1 is SGHRS and CDR2 YFSETQ. The CDR3 reads CASSLRMGNTEAFF. The CDR3 DNA follows: TGCGCCAGCAGCTTAAGAATGGGGAACACTGAAGCTTTCTTT.

The J gene is TRBJ2-7, the V gene TRBV11-2; D is perhaps TRBD1 (5 bases). Trimming took off 6 bases at V and 0 bases at J, with 15 bases between the two ends. This CDR3 region has 15 residues. Germline V gives CDR1 SGHAT, CDR2 FQNNGV. The chain's CDR3 is CASSSDRQISYEQYF. CDR3 bases: TGTGCCAGCAGTTCAGACAGACAAATCTCCTACGAGCAGTACTTC.

On this clonotype itself: This may come from a read error, since a much larger clone is one base off. The rearrangement links TRBV9 to TRBJ2-1; weak D call: TRBD2 (7 bases). V was clipped by 3 bases and J by 10 bases, with 23 bases between them. This CDR3 spans 16 amino acids. Germline V lookup: CDR1 SGDLS, CDR2 YYNGEE. CDR3 DNA: TGTGCCAGCAGCGACCGTCCTTCCCGGGGGGCTTACGAGCAGTTCTTC. Encoded protein: CASSDRPSRGAYEQFF.

Remarks on this clonotype: This may come from a read error, since a much larger clone is one base off. CDR3 in amino acids: CSARRLAGPYGQYF. CDR3 coding DNA: TGCAGTGCTAGAAGACTAGCGGGACCCTACGGGCAGTACTTC. The rearrangement joins TRBV20-1 to TRBJ2-7; 11 bases line up with TRBD2. The CDR3 sequence is 14 residues long. Germline V gives CDR1 DFQATT, CDR2 SNEGSKA (reference sequence).